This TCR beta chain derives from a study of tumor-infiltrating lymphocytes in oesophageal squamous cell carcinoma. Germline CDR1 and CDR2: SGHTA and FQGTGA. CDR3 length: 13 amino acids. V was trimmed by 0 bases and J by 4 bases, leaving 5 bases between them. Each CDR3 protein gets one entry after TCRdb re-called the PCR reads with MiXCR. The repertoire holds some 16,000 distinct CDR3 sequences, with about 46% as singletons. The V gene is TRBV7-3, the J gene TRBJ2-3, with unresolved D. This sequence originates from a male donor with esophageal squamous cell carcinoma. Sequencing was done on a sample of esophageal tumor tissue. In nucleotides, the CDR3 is TGTGCCAGCAGCTTAACGTTGGCAGATACGCAGTATTTT. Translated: CASSLTLADTQYF.